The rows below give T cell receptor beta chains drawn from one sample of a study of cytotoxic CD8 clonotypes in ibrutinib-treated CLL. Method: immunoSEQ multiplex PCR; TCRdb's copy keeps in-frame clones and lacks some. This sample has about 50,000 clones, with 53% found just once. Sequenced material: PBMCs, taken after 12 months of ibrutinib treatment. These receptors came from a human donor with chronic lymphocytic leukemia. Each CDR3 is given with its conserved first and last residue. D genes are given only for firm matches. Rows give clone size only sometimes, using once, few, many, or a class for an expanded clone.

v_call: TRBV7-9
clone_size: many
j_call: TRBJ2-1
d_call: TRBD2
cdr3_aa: CASSPGLAENEQFF
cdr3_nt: TGTGCCAGCAGCCCGGGACTAGCGGAGAATGAGCAGTTCTTC

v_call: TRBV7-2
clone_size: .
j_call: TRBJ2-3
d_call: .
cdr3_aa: CASSDYQAQYF
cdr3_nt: TGTGCCAGCAGCGACTACCAGGCGCAGTATTTT

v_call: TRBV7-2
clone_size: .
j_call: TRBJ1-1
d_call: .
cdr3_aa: CASSLGREIQAFF
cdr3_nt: TGTGCCAGCAGCTTAGGTCGGGAAATCCAAGCTTTCTTT

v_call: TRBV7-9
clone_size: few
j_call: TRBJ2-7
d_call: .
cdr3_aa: CASSLPRTYEQYF
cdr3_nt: TGTGCCAGCAGCTTACCCCGGACCTACGAGCAGTACTTC

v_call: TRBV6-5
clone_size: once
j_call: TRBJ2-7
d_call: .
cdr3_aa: CASRGRDKGLEQYF
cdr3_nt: TGTGCCAGCAGGGGGCGGGACAAGGGATTAGAGCAGTACTTC

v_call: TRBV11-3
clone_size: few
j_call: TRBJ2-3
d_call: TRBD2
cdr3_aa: CASSSMGGSGSDTQYF
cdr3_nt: TGTGCCAGCAGCTCTATGGGCGGGAGTGGGTCAGATACGCAGTATTTT

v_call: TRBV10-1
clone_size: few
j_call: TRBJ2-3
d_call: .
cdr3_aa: CASIATATSTDTQYF
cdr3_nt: TGCGCCAGCATAGCGACAGCCACTAGCACAGATACGCAGTATTTT

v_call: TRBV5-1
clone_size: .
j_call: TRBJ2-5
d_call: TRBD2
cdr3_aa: CASSLEPGGETQYF
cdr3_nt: TGCGCCAGCAGCTTGGAACCGGGGGGAGAGACCCAGTACTTC

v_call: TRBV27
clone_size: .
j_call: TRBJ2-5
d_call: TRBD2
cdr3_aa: CASSQPGLAGRRETQYF
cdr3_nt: TGTGCCAGCAGTCAACCGGGACTAGCGGGGAGAAGAGAGACCCAGTACTTC

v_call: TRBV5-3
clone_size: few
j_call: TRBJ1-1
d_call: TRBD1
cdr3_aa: CASSWDRATEAFF
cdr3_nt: TGTGCCAGCAGCTGGGACAGGGCCACTGAAGCTTTCTTT

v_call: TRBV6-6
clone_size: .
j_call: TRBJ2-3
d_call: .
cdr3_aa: CASSEGPSTDTQYF
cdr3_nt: TGTGCCAGCAGTGAGGGACCAAGCACAGATACGCAGTATTTT

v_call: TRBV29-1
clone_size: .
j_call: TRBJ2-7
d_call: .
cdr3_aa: CSVEFGGGRSYEQYF
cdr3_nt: TGCAGCGTTGAGTTTGGGGGTGGCCGCTCCTACGAGCAGTACTTC

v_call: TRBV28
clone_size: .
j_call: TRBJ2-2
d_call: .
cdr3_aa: CASSLWLLGGELFF
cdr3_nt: TGTGCCAGCAGTTTATGGCTCCTCGGCGGGGAGCTGTTTTTT

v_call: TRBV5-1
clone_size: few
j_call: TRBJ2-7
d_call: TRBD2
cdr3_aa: CASSYSGTSGQSSYEQYF
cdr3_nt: TGCGCCAGCAGCTACTCCGGGACTAGCGGGCAGAGCTCCTACGAGCAGTACTTC

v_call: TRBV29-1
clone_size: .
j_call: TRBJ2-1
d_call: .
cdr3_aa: CSVDPYNNEQFF
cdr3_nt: TGCAGCGTTGACCCCTACAACAATGAGCAGTTCTTC

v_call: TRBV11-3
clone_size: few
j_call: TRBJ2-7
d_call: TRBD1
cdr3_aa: CASSLTGQGYEQYF
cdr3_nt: TGTGCCAGCAGCTTGACGGGACAGGGATACGAGCAGTACTTC

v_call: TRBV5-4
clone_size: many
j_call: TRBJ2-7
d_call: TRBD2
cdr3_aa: CASSLAGLAGGEQYF
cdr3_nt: TGTGCCAGCAGCCTCGCTGGACTAGCGGGAGGCGAGCAGTACTTC

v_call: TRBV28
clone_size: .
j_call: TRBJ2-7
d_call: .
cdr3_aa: CASSLEGYEQYF
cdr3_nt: TGTGCCAGCAGTCTAGAAGGGTACGAGCAGTACTTC

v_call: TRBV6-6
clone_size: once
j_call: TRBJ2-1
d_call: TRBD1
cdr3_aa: CASSSPRGQANEQFF
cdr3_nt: TGTGCCAGCAGTTCACCCAGGGGGCAGGCGAATGAGCAGTTCTTC

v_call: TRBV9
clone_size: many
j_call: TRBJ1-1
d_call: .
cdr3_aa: CASSVDGGTEAFF
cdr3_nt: TGTGCCAGCAGCGTAGACGGGGGGACTGAAGCTTTCTTT

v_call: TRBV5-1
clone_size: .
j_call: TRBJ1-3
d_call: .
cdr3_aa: CASNCSSGNTIYF
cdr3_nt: TGCGCCAGCAATTGTTCCTCTGGAAACACCATATATTTT

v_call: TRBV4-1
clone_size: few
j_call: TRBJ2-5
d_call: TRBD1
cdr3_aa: CASSQEDRAVETQYF
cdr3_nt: TGCGCCAGCAGCCAAGAGGACAGGGCTGTAGAGACCCAGTACTTC

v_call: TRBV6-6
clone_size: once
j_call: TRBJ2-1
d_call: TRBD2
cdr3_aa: CASSYPGRAGYNEQFF
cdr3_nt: TGTGCCAGCAGTTACCCCGGGAGGGCCGGTTACAATGAGCAGTTCTTC

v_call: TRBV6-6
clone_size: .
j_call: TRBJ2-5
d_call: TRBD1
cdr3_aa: CASTLTGGQETQYF
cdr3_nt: TGTGCCAGCACCCTGACAGGGGGGCAAGAGACCCAGTACTTC

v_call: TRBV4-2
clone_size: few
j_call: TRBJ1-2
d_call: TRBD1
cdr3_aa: CASSQDTTGGGYTF
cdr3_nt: TGTGCCAGCAGCCAAGATACGACAGGGGGTGGCTACACCTTC

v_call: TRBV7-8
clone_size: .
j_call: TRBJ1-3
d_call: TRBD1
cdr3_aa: CASSLPGQGGNTIYF
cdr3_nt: TGTGCCAGCAGCTTGCCGGGACAGGGGGGAAACACCATATATTTT

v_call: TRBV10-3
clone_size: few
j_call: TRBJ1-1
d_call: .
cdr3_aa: CAIRQGNTEAFF
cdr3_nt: TGTGCCATCAGACAGGGGAACACTGAAGCTTTCTTT

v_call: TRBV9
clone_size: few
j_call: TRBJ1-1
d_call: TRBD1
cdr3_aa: CASSLYRGMNTEAFF
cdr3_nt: TGTGCCAGCAGCCTCTACAGGGGAATGAACACTGAAGCTTTCTTT

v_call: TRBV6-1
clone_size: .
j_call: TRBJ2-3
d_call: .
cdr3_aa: CASAGTTKRADTQYF
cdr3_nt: TGTGCCAGCGCAGGGACGACGAAGAGAGCAGATACGCAGTATTTT

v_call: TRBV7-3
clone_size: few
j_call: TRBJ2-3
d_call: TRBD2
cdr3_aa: CASSLGAGVTDTQYF
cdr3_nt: TGTGCCAGCAGCTTAGGGGCGGGGGTCACAGATACGCAGTATTTT

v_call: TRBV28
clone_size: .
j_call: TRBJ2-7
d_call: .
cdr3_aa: CASSPVGLNREQYF
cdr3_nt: TGTGCCAGCAGCCCGGTGGGTCTTAACCGCGAGCAGTACTTC

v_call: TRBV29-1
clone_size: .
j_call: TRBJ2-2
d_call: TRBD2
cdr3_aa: CSVRTSGTGELFF
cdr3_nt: TGCAGCGTCCGGACTAGCGGCACCGGGGAGCTGTTTTTT

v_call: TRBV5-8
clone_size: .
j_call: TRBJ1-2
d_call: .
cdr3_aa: CASSWETPLYGYTF
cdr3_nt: TGTGCCAGCAGCTGGGAAACACCCCTTTATGGCTACACCTTC

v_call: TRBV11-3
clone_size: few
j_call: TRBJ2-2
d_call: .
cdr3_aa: CASSLEGSTGELFF
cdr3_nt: TGTGCCAGCAGCTTAGAGGGGTCGACCGGGGAGCTGTTTTTT

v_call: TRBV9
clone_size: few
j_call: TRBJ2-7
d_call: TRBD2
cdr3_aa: CASSVGGSNYEQYF
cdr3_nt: TGTGCCAGCAGCGTAGGCGGGAGCAACTACGAGCAGTACTTC

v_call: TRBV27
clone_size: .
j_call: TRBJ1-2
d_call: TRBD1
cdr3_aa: CASSSPSGTGKLGYTF
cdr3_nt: TGTGCCAGCAGTTCTCCCTCCGGGACAGGGAAATTAGGCTACACCTTC

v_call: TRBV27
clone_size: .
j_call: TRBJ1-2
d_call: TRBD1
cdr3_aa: CASSLLGQGAGGYTF
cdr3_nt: TGTGCCAGCAGTTTATTGGGACAGGGGGCGGGTGGCTACACCTTC

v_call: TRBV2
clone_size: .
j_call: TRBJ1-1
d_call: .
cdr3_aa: CASTPGGTEAFF
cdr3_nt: TGTGCCAGCACCCCGGGCGGCACTGAAGCTTTCTTT

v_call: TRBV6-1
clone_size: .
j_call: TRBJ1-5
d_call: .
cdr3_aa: CASSEAGQSNQPQHF
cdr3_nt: TGTGCCAGCAGTGAAGCGGGGCAGAGCAATCAGCCCCAGCATTTT

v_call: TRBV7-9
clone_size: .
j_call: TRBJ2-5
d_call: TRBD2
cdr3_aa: CASSLRGLAGVETQYF
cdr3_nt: TGTGCCAGCAGCTTGCGGGGACTAGCGGGAGTAGAGACCCAGTACTTC

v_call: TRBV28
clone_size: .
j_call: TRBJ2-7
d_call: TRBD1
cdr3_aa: CASSLTGPNYEQYF
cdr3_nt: TGTGCCAGCAGTTTGACAGGGCCTAACTACGAGCAGTACTTC

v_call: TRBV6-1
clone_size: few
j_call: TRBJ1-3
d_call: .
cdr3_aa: CASSPRGLTGNTIYF
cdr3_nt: TGTGCCAGCAGTCCCCGCGGCCTTACTGGAAACACCATATATTTT

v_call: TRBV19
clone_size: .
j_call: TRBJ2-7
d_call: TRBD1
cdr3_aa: CASSNRDRSSYEQYF
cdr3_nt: TGTGCCAGTAGTAACCGGGACAGGAGCTCCTACGAGCAGTACTTC

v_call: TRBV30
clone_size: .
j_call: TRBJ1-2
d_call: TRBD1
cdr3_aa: CAWSARQGYNYGYTF
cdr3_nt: TGTGCCTGGAGTGCCCGACAGGGTTATAACTATGGCTACACCTTC

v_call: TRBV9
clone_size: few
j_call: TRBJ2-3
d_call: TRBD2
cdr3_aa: CASSASGSRTDTQYF
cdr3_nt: TGTGCCAGCAGCGCTAGCGGGAGTAGGACAGATACGCAGTATTTT

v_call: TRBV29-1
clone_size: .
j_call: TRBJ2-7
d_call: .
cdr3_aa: CSVKGGSHEQYF
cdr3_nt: TGCAGCGTGAAAGGGGGGTCCCACGAGCAGTACTTC

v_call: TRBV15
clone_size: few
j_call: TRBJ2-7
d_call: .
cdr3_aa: CATSRDFPDSYEQYF
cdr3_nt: TGTGCCACCAGCAGAGATTTCCCAGACTCCTACGAGCAGTACTTC

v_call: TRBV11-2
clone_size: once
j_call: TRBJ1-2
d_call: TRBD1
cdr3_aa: CASSLVRTGGGYGYTF
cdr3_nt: TGTGCCAGCAGCTTAGTGAGGACAGGGGGTGGCTATGGCTACACCTTC

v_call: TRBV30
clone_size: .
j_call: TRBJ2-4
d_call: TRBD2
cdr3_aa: CAWSPGLAVPSKNIQYF
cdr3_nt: TGTGCCTGGAGTCCGGGACTAGCGGTCCCTAGCAAAAACATTCAGTACTTC

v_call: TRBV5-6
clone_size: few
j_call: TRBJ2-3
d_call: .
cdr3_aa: CASSFGTRHTDTQYF
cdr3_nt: TGTGCCAGCAGCTTTGGTACTCGGCACACAGATACGCAGTATTTT